The 30 T cell receptor beta chains below all came from one sample that was sequenced in a study of T-cell reconstitution after alpha-beta-depleted transplantation in children. As it was prepared, the TCRbeta library received unique molecular identifiers. Each CDR3 protein gets one entry after TCRdb re-called the PCR reads with MiXCR. The sample records under 850,000 distinct CDR3 sequences, approximately 14% being singletons. Sequences were derived from PBMCs, sampled before TCRalphabeta/CD19-depleted stem cell transplant. The receptors here all came from a girl between 2 and 10 years old with congenital amegakaryocytic thrombocytopenia, due to receive a stem cell transplant.

V gene TRBV30 combines with J gene TRBJ2-3; D is undetermined. Germline lookup yields CDR1 GTSNPN and CDR2 SVGIG (reference sequence). The CDR3 spans 12 residues. Trimming removed 0 bases at V and 4 bases at J, with 5 bases between. CDR3 sequence reads: CAWSVLADTQYF. In DNA form, the CDR3 reads TGTGCCTGGAGTGTCCTTGCAGATACGCAGTATTTT.

As to this clonotype: The junction differs from germline at one of its ends, possibly a read error. CDR3 region: CTSGSVTYYEQYF. CDR3 DNA sequence: TGTACCAGCGGGAGCGTAACCTACTACGAGCAGTACTTC. The chain has TRBV12-3 or TRBV12-4 and TRBJ2-7, with 8 bases aligning to TRBD2. CDR3 length equals 13 residues.

Many counts were recorded for this clonotype. This chain uses TRBV6-4 with TRBJ2-1, with 14 bases aligning to TRBD2. The CDR3 covers 20 residues. CDR1 is MRHNA and CDR2 is SNTAGT in the germline V gene. V trimming: 5 bases; J trimming: 10 bases; junction bases outside the gene matches: 22. Written as DNA, the CDR3 is TGTGCCAGCAGTCCCGATAGACTAGCGGGAGGGGACTTTGGGACAATAGAGCAGTTCTTC. Amino acid sequence: CASSPDRLAGGDFGTIEQFF.

The gene calls are TRBV7-9 and TRBJ2-5; D is ambiguous. The CDR3 consists of 13 residues. CDR1 SEHNR and CDR2 FQNEAQ come from the germline V gene (reference sequence). V dropped 2 bases and J dropped 2 bases, with 6 bases sitting between them. CDR3 nucleotides: TGTGCCAGCAGCTTAATTGAACAAGAGACCCAGTACTTC. Translation: CASSLIEQETQYF. The entire variable domain, with the rest obtained from reference TRBV7-9 and TRBJ2-5, is as follows: DTGVSQNPRHKITKRGQNVTFRCDPISEHNRLYWYRQTLGQGPEFLTYFQNEAQLEKSRLLSDRFSAERPKGSFSTLEIQRTEQGDSAMYLCASSLIEQETQYFGPGTRLLVL.

This clonotype was found many times. The chain employs TRBV20-1 and TRBJ2-7; 11 bases agree with TRBD1. The CDR3 consists of 15 residues. V was pared by 0 bases and J by 2 bases, with 3 bases of the junction left unmatched. In germline, CDR1 is DFQATT, CDR2 SNEGSKA (reference sequence). The CDR3 loop is CSARDGQGAPYEQYF. The CDR3 bases are TGCAGTGCTAGAGATGGACAGGGGGCTCCCTACGAGCAGTACTTC.

This chain links TRBV20-1 with TRBJ1-2; 8 nucleotides agree with TRBD1. CDR3 length equals 16 residues. Germline CDR1 DFQATT, CDR2 SNEGSKA (reference sequence). J gave up 6 bases and V 0 bases, and 12 bases lay outside the gene matches. In nucleotides, the CDR3 is TGCAGTGCTAGAGATCTGGGCACTGCAGGGGGCGATGGCTACACCTTC. Protein: CSARDLGTAGGDGYTF.

The chain couples TRBV5-1 to TRBJ2-5; TRBD2 matches 9 bases. Germline V gene data show CDR1 as SGHRS and CDR2 as YFSETQ. This CDR3 comprises 15 residues. J gave up 5 bases and V 2 bases, and 7 bases lay outside the gene matches. The CDR3 DNA reads TGCGCCAGCAGCTTTCAGCTAGCGGGATTGGAGACCCAGTACTTC. Translation gives CASSFQLAGLETQYF.

The sample holds many counts of this clonotype. The chain employs TRBV5-1 and TRBJ2-3; 11 nucleotides match TRBD2. This CDR3 region has 16 residues. CDR1 and CDR2 (germline): SGHRS, YFSETQ. J gave up 7 bases and V 2 bases, and 9 bases lay outside the gene matches. The CDR3 coding sequence is TGCGCCAGCAGCTTCCCTACTAGCGGGAGTGTCTATACGCAGTATTTT. Translating it yields CASSFPTSGSVYTQYF.

This clonotype was observed at least ten times. Written as DNA, the CDR3 is TGCAGTGGCCGGGAGGGCCGCACAGATACGCAGTATTTT. Its translation: CSGREGRTDTQYF. This sequence joins TRBV20-1 and TRBJ2-3; TRBD2 matches at 8 bases. Germline V gene data show CDR1 as DFQATT and CDR2 as SNEGSKA (reference sequence). The trim removed 7 bases at V and 1 base at J, leaving 4 bases unmatched. The CDR3 is 13 amino acids.

The V gene is TRBV12-3 or TRBV12-4, the J gene TRBJ2-1, with 8 bases that match TRBD2. Trimming took 1 base from V and 4 from J; bases not matched to a gene: 6. The CDR3 consists of 16 residues. This CDR3 is CASSLDPSGLYNEQFF. CDR3 coding DNA: TGTGCCAGCAGTTTAGATCCTAGCGGGCTTTACAATGAGCAGTTCTTC.

This clonotype was seen repeatedly, ten times or more. The CDR3 DNA sequence: TGTGCCAGCTCACCGGACCTTGGAAACACCATATATTTT. The encoded protein is CASSPDLGNTIYF. V is TRBV18 and J is TRBJ1-3; D gene uncertain. Germline lookup yields CDR1 KGHSH and CDR2 LQKENI. The CDR3 loop spans 13 amino acids. V was cut by 3 bases and J by 3 bases, with 6 bases left in between.

The sample holds many counts of this clonotype. The V gene is TRBV20-1, the J gene TRBJ2-4; 9 positions agree with TRBD2. CDR1 and CDR2 from the germline V gene are DFQATT and SNEGSKA (reference sequence). This CDR3 region has 16 residues. With V trimmed by 4 bases and J by 7 bases, 14 bases remained unmatched. CDR3 coding DNA: TGCAGTGCTACAATGACGGCTAGCGGGACGGTGAACATTCAGTACTTC. It codes for CSATMTASGTVNIQYF.

This clonotype occurred many times. This rearrangement joins TRBV20-1 to TRBJ2-5; D possibly corresponds to TRBD2 (6 bases). Between the trimmed V and J ends, which lost 3 bases and 5 bases, there was a span of 10 bases. CDR3 length: 12 amino acids. The germline CDR1 and CDR2 sequences are DFQATT and SNEGSKA (reference sequence). CDR3 sequence: CSASPSGETQYF. The DNA of the CDR3 is TGCAGTGCTAGCCCCAGCGGGGAGACCCAGTACTTC.

This clonotype was detected many times. This sequence joins TRBV3-1 and TRBJ2-7; D is perhaps TRBD2 (6 bases). Germline values: CDR1 LGHDT, CDR2 YNNKEL (reference sequence). This CDR3 has 14 amino acids. V lost 3 bases, J lost 0 bases, and 9 bases lay in between. CDR3 sequence: CASSHVGGSYEQYF. CDR3 nucleotide sequence: TGTGCCAGCAGCCACGTGGGGGGCTCCTACGAGCAGTACTTC.

This clonotype was picked up a small number of times. This sequence joins TRBV12-3 or TRBV12-4 and TRBJ2-1; tentative D call: TRBD2 (5 bases). CDR3 size: 14 residues. The V and J ends lost 3 bases and 2 bases respectively, with 8 bases between them. CDR3 bases: TGTGCCAGCAGTTTGACGGAGGCCTACAATGAGCAGTTCTTC. Translated: CASSLTEAYNEQFF.

The V and J genes are TRBV27 and TRBJ2-2; 7 positions agree with TRBD1. The CDR3 totals 15 residues. The V gene's germline CDR1 is MNHEY and CDR2 SMNVEV (reference sequence). Trimming at V came to 7 bases and at J to 3 bases, leaving 8 bases not matched to a gene. The CDR3 spells CASNRQGKHTGELFF. The DNA for the CDR3 is TGTGCCAGCAATCGACAGGGAAAGCACACCGGGGAGCTGTTTTTT.

The CDR3 is CASSRHGNGGYGYTF. CDR3 DNA sequence: TGTGCCAGCAGTAGACATGGGAACGGGGGCTATGGCTACACCTTC. The genes are TRBV7-9 and TRBJ1-2, with D perhaps matching TRBD1 (5 bases). From germline, CDR1 is SEHNR and CDR2 FQNEAQ (reference sequence). This CDR3 has 15 amino acids. Trimming left V 6 bases short and J 4 bases short, with 18 bases between.

This clonotype was counted a few times. The V gene is TRBV12-3 or TRBV12-4, the J gene TRBJ1-1; D not resolved. Trimming left V 3 bases short and J 1 base short, with 6 bases between. CDR3 length: 13 residues. CDR3: CASSFTPNTEAFF. For the CDR3, the DNA is TGTGCCAGCAGTTTTACACCGAACACTGAAGCTTTCTTT.

This clonotype appeared many times. V usage is TRBV7-9 and J usage is TRBJ2-7, with D maybe TRBD1 (6 bases). CDR3 length equals 16 residues. Germline assignment: CDR1 SEHNR and CDR2 FQNEAQ (reference sequence). Trimming shortened V by 4 bases and J by 3 bases, and 19 bases separated the two germline ends. CDR3 protein: CASSSSPRDTYYEQYF. The CDR3 coding sequence is TGTGCCAGCAGCTCCTCCCCCCGGGACACTTACTACGAGCAGTACTTC.

The rearrangement joins TRBV3-1 to TRBJ2-7; D is possibly TRBD1 or TRBD2 (5 bases each). The CDR3 is 17 residues long. Trimming removed 1 base at V and 4 bases at J, with 20 bases between. Germline assignment: CDR1 LGHDT and CDR2 YNNKEL (reference sequence). CDR3 nucleotides: TGTGCCAGCAGCCAAGTAACCGGGACGCGTGGCGGGTACGAGCAGTACTTC. Its protein product is CASSQVTGTRGGYEQYF.

The J gene is TRBJ2-7, the V gene TRBV12-3 or TRBV12-4; weak D call: TRBD1 (6 bases). V was pared by 3 bases and J by 11 bases, with 14 bases between. CDR3 length: 12 residues. CDR3 in DNA: TGTGCCAGCAGTTTGTCAGGGGCGGAAAAGTACTTC. Its protein is CASSLSGAEKYF.

This clonotype has ten or more counts. This sequence joins TRBV5-1 and TRBJ1-1; weak D call: TRBD1 (6 bases). The germline gives CDR1 SGHRS, CDR2 YFSETQ. Between the trimmed V and J ends, which lost 0 bases and 1 base, there was a span of 13 bases. CDR3 length equals 16 residues. In nucleotides, the CDR3 is TGCGCCAGCAGCTTGGACAGGGTCGAAGGGAACACTGAAGCTTTCTTT. Its protein product is CASSLDRVEGNTEAFF.

This clonotype came up many times. The rearrangement uses TRBV5-1 and TRBJ2-5; D is unresolved. V lost 1 base to trimming and J lost 0 bases, with 4 bases between them. This CDR3 spans 13 amino acids. CDR1 is SGHRS, CDR2 YFSETQ, per germline. The CDR3 sequence is CASSLHNQETQYF. The CDR3 DNA reads TGCGCCAGCAGCTTGCACAACCAAGAGACCCAGTACTTC.

The gene calls are TRBV2 and TRBJ2-2; TRBD2 is a possible D gene (6 bases). CDR3 length: 16 amino acids. V shed 8 bases and J shed 2 bases, with 18 bases lying between them. Germline CDR1 and CDR2: SNHLY and FYNNEI. This CDR3 is CASVSERVLNTGELFF. The CDR3 DNA reads as TGTGCCAGCGTTTCGGAGCGGGTGTTAAACACCGGGGAGCTGTTTTTT.

This clonotype appeared many times. DNA of the CDR3: TGCAGTGCTACCGGGAGGGTGCGCGGGGAGCTGTTTTTT. Encoded protein: CSATGRVRGELFF. The V call is TRBV20-1, the J call TRBJ2-2; TRBD2 agrees at 8 bases. V shed 4 bases and J 7 bases; nucleotides not matched to a gene: 5. Germline V lookup: CDR1 DFQATT, CDR2 SNEGSKA (reference sequence). The CDR3 totals 13 residues.

The rearrangement joins TRBV29-1 to TRBJ1-1; D unclear. Germline lookup yields CDR1 SQVTM and CDR2 ANQGSEA. CDR3 length: 10 amino acids. Trimming took 6 bases from V and 4 from J, leaving 6 bases between them. The CDR3 DNA reads as TGCAGCGTCTATAGCACTGAAGCTTTCTTT. Its protein product is CSVYSTEAFF.

As for this clonotype: This may be a read error: a much more frequent sequence differs by one nucleotide. The chain is built from TRBV5-1 and TRBJ1-1; D remains unclear. V gave up 0 bases and J gave up 5 bases, with 14 bases separating them. Germline-derived CDR1 and CDR2 are SGHRS and YFSETQ. There are 15 residues in the CDR3. DNA of the CDR3: TGCGCCAGCAGCTTGGCATCGCCGGGTTCAACTGAAGCTTTCTTT. As protein: CASSLASPGSTEAFF.

This clonotype was found many times. The V and J genes are TRBV6-5 and TRBJ2-3; D may be TRBD2 (5 bases). Germline-derived CDR1 and CDR2 are MNHEY and SVGAGI. The CDR3 runs 14 residues. Trimming took 6 bases from V and 1 from J, leaving 11 bases between them. The DNA of the CDR3 is TGTGCCAGCAGCTATGGACTCGGCACAGATACGCAGTATTTT. Translation gives CASSYGLGTDTQYF.

This clonotype was detected ten times or more. V gene TRBV29-1 combines with J gene TRBJ2-2; no reliable D call. Germline CDR1 and CDR2: SQVTM and ANQGSEA. The CDR3 consists of 13 residues. Trimming left V 7 bases short and J 5 bases short, with 14 bases between. The CDR3 region has the DNA TGCAGCGCTTACCCTGGGGTGACCGGGGAGCTGTTTTTT. The encoded protein is CSAYPGVTGELFF.

This clonotype was observed at least ten times. The chain links TRBV5-1 to TRBJ2-2; 8 nucleotides align to TRBD2. V shed 4 bases, J shed 2 bases, and the junction held 7 bases outside the gene matches. CDR1 is SGHRS, CDR2 YFSETQ, per germline. The CDR3 is 16 residues long. The CDR3 DNA is TGCGCCAGCAGCCCCCAGCGGGAGTCCAACACCGGGGAGCTGTTTTTT. Protein product: CASSPQRESNTGELFF. The variable domain in full, with the rest retrieved from reference TRBV5-1 and TRBJ2-2, is KAGVTQTPRYLIKTRGQQVTLSCSPISGHRSVSWYQQTPGQGLQFLFEYFSETQRNKGNFPGRFSGRQFSNSRSEMNVSTLELGDSALYLCASSPQRESNTGELFFGEGSRLTVL.